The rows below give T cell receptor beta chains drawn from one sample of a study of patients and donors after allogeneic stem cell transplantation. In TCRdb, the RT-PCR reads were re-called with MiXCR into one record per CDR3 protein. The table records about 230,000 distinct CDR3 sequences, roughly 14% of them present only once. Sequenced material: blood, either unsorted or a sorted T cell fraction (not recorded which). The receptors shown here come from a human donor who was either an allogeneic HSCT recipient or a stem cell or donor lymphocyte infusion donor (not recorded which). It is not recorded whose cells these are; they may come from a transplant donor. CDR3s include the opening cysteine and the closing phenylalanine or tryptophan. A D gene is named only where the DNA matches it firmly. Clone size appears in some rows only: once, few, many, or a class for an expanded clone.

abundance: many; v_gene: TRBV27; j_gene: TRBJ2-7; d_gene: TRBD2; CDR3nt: TGTGCCAGCAGGGCGCGGACTAGCTTCAACGAGCAGTACTTC; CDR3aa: CASRARTSFNEQYF
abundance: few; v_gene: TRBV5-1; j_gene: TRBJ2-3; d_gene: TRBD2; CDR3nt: TGCGCCAGCAGCCCCCCAGCGGGAGGCACCACAGATACGCAGTATTTT; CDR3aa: CASSPPAGGTTDTQYF
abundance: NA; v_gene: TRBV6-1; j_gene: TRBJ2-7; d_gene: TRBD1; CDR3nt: TGTGCCAGCAGAGTGCCTCACCGGACAGGGGGAGTCTACGAGCAGTACTTC; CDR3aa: CASRVPHRTGGVYEQYF
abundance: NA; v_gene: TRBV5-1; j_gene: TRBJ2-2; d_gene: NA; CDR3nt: TGCGCCAGCAGCTTGGCCCTCAGGGAGACTTCCGGGGAGCTGTTTTTT; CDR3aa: CASSLALRETSGELFF
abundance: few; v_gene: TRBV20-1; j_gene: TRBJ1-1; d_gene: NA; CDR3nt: TGCAGTGCTCCTCAGGCGGGGGGTATGACTGAAGCTTTCTTT; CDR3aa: CSAPQAGGMTEAFF
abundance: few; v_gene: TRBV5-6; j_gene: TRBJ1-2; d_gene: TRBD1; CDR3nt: TGTGCCAGCAGCACCGGGACAGGGAGAGGCTACACCTTC; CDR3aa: CASSTGTGRGYTF
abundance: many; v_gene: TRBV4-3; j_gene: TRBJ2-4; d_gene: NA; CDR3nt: TGCGCCAGCAGCCAAGATCGAAAGGGAACCATTCAGTACTTC; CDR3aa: CASSQDRKGTIQYF
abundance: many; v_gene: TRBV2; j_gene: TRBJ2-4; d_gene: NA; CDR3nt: TGTGCCAGCAGAAAGGGGACATTAGCCAAAAACATTCAGTACTTC; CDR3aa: CASRKGTLAKNIQYF
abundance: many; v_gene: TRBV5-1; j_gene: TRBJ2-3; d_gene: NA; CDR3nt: TGCGCCAGCAGCGAAAATAAGCGGGTTACAGATACGCAGTATTTT; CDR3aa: CASSENKRVTDTQYF
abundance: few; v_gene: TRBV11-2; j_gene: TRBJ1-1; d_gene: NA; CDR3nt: TGTGCCAGCAGCTCTCCGGGACAGAACACTGAAGCTTTCTTT; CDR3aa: CASSSPGQNTEAFF
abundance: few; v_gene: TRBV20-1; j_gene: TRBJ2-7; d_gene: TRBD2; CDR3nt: TGCAGTGCTAGAGCCAATAGCGGGGGAAAAGCCTACGAGCAGTACTTC; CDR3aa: CSARANSGGKAYEQYF
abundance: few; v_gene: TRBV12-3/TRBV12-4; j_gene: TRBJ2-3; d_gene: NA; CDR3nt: TGTGCCAGCAGTTTATTGGTGGCAGATACGCAGTATTTT; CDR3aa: CASSLLVADTQYF
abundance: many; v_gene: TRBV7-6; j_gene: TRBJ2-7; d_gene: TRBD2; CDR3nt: TGTGCCAGCAGCCTCAATCCGGGACTAGTCTACGAGCAGTACTTC; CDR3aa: CASSLNPGLVYEQYF
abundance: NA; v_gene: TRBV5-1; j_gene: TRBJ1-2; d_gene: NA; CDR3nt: TGCGCCAGCAGCGGGACACTTAACTATGGCTACACCTTC; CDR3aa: CASSGTLNYGYTF
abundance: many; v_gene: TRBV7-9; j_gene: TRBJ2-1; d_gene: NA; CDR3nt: TGTGCCAGCAGCTTAGCGGGAGGCCCGAGCTCCTACAATGAGCAGTTCTTC; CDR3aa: CASSLAGGPSSYNEQFF
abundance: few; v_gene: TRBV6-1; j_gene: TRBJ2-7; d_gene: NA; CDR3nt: TGTGCCAGCAGTGAAATCCGGGGCGGGTACGAGCAGTACTTC; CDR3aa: CASSEIRGGYEQYF
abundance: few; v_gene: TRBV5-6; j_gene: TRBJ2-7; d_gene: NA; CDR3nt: TGTGCCAGCAGCGACCTCAGGGGTTCGTACGAGCAGTACTTC; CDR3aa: CASSDLRGSYEQYF
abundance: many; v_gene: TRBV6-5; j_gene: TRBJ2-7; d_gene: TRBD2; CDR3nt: TGTGCCAGCAGTTACTCGACACTAGCGGGGGTCGCCTACGAGCAGTACTTC; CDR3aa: CASSYSTLAGVAYEQYF
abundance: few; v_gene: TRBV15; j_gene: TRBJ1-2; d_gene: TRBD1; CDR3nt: TGTGCCACCAGCGGTAGACAGGGAACTACGGGCTACACCTTC; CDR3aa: CATSGRQGTTGYTF
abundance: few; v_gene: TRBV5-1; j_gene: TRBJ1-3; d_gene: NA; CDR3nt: TGCGCCAGCAGTGTCGGGACCGGCTCTGGAAACACCATATATTTT; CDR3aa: CASSVGTGSGNTIYF
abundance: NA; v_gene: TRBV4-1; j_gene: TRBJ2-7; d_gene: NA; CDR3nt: TGCGCCAGCAGCGACCCGGCCAGGACTACGACCTACGAGCAGTACTTC; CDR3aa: CASSDPARTTTYEQYF
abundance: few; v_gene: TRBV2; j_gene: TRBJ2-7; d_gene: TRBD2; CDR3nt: TGTGCCAGCAGGATCGGACTAGCGGGGAACTCCTACGAGCAGTACTTC; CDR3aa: CASRIGLAGNSYEQYF
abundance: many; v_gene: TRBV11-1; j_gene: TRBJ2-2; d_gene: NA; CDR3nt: TGTGCCAGCAGCTTAGCGATAAGTTCGAACACCGGGGAGCTGTTTTTT; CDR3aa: CASSLAISSNTGELFF
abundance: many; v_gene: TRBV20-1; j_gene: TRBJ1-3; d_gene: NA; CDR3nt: TGCAGTGCTCGCCGGGAGCATGGAAACACCATATATTTT; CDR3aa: CSARREHGNTIYF
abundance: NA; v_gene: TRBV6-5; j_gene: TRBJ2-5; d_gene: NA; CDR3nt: TGTGCCAGCAGTTACGGGCTACAAGAGACCCAGTACTTC; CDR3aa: CASSYGLQETQYF
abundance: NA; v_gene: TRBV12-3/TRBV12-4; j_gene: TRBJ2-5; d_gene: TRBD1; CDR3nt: TGTGCCAGCAGTTTAGCTGGTTTGAGACAGGGCCAAGAGACCCAGTACTTC; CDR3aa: CASSLAGLRQGQETQYF
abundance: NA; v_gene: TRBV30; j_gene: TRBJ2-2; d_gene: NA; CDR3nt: TGTGCCTCGGGGGGACAGGCCCGAAACACCGGGGAGCTGTTTTTT; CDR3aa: CASGGQARNTGELFF
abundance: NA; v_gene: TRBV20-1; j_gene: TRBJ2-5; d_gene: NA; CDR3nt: TGCAGTGCTCAGCCACCTCTCCGGGGGAACCAAGAGACCCAGTACTTC; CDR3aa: CSAQPPLRGNQETQYF
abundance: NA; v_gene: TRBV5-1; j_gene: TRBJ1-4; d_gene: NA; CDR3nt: TGCGCCAGCAGCAGCAGGACCCGCACAACTAATGAAAAACTGTTTTTT; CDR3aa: CASSSRTRTTNEKLFF
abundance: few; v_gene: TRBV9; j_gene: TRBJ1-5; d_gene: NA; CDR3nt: TGTGCCAGCAGCCCCCAAGCGGGGCTCGGACAGCCCCAGCATTTT; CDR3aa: CASSPQAGLGQPQHF
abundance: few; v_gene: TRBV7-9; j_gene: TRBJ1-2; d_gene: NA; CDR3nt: TGTGCCAGCAGTTACAGTACCGGGACTCCGGGGGGCTACACCTTC; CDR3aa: CASSYSTGTPGGYTF
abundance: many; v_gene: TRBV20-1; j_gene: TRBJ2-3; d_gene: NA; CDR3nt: TGCAGTGCTAGTGATGTTGGACTTCCAAGCACAGATACGCAGTATTTT; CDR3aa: CSASDVGLPSTDTQYF
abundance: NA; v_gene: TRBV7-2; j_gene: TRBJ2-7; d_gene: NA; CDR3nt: TGTGCCAGCAGCCCTAGCCGCTTCTACGAGCAGTACTTC; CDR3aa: CASSPSRFYEQYF
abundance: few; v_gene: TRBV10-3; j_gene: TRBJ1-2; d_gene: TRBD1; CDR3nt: TGTGCCATCAGTGACGGGACAGCGAATTATGGCTACACCTTC; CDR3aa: CAISDGTANYGYTF
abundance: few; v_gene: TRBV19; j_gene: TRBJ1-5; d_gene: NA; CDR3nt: TGTGCCAGTAGTATACCCGGCAATAGCAATCAGCCCCAGCATTTT; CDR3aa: CASSIPGNSNQPQHF
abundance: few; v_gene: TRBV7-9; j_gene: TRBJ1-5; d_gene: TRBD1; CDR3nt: TGTGCCAGCAGCTCCACCACCCGACAGGGCATGAATCAGCCCCAGCATTTT; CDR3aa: CASSSTTRQGMNQPQHF
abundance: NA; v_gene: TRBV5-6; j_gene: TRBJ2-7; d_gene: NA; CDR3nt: TGTGCCAGCAGCTTGGCCCTCGCCTACGAGCAGTACTTC; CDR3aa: CASSLALAYEQYF
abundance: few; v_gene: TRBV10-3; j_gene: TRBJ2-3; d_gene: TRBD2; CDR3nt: TGTGCCATCAGTGAATTAGCGGGGACAACGGATACGCAGTATTTT; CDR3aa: CAISELAGTTDTQYF
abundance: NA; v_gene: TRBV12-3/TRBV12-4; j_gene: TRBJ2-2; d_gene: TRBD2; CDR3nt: TGTGCCAGCAAATTACGGACTAGCGGATACACCGGGGAGCTGTTTTTT; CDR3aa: CASKLRTSGYTGELFF
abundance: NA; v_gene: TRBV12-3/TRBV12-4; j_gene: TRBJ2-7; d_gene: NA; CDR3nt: TGTGCCAGCAGTTTAGGCCGTTGGGGTGGCGGGACCCTTAGCTCCTACGAGCAGTACTTC; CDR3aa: CASSLGRWGGGTLSSYEQYF
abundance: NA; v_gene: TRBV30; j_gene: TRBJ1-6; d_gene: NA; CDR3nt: TGTGCCTGGAGTGTAGGATGGGGCAGGGATTCACCCCTCCACTTT; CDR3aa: CAWSVGWGRDSPLHF
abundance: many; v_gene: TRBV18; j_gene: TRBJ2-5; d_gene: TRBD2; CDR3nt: TGTGCCAGCTCACCTGGACTAGCGGGGACAGGCCAAGAGACCCAGTACTTC; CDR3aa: CASSPGLAGTGQETQYF